These 28 T cell receptor beta chains share one sample of origin, sequenced in a study of CXCR3-negative and CXCR3-positive naive CD8 T cells. Whole-study findings and limits: CXCR3-negative naive cells had less hydrophobic TRB CDR3s than did CXCR3-positive naive cells.

UMI-labeled TRB cDNA libraries were prepared by 5' RACE. TCRdb reprocessed the 5' RACE reads and stores each CDR3 protein as one record, lacking DNA. This repertoire includes roughly 110,000 distinct CDR3 sequences. These receptors lack a known antigen. The sample comprised naive CXCR3+ CD8+ T cells from blood. Subset noted: CD45RO-CCR7+CD27+CD95- naive CD8+ T cells expressing CXCR3 (TNR3+). Source of these receptors: a human donor in good health. Some clones in this sample may be carry-over from other donors' samples.

V usage is TRBV11-3 and J usage is TRBJ2-7; with no DNA, the TCRdb D assignment of TRBD1 cannot be verified. CDR3 length equals 14 residues. CDR1 and CDR2 from the germline V gene are SGHNT and YENEEA. CDR3 region: CASSLPGPTYEQYF.

J is TRBJ1-1 and V is TRBV30; TCRdb proposes TRBD1, but this gene call is untestable without DNA. The V gene's germline CDR1 is GTSNPN and CDR2 SVGIG (reference sequence). The CDR3 covers 13 residues. The CDR3 here is CAWSRASGTEAFF.

The rearrangement uses TRBV7-9 and TRBJ2-1; TCRdb returns TRBD2, unconfirmable since there is no DNA. This CDR3 contains 11 residues. The germline CDR1 and CDR2 sequences are SEHNR and FQNEAQ (reference sequence). CDR3 residues: CASSREDEQFF.

This chain links TRBV19 with TRBJ1-1; TCRdb proposes TRBD1, but this gene call is untestable without DNA. CDR1 and CDR2 from the germline V gene are LNHDA and SQIVND (reference sequence). CDR3 length: 15 amino acids. CDR3 amino acids: CASTPGTDMNTEAFF.

The rearrangement uses TRBV29-1 and TRBJ2-2. The CDR3 spans 12 residues. CDR1 is SQVTM, CDR2 ANQGSEA, per germline. CDR3 sequence reads: CSAQSDTGELFF.

The chain is built from TRBV12-3 or TRBV12-4 and TRBJ1-4; TCRdb reports TRBD1, a call that lacks DNA to check it against. The CDR3 spans 14 residues. This CDR3 reads CASSQQGRGEKLFF.

V is TRBV14 and J is TRBJ2-7. This CDR3 comprises 12 residues. CDR1 and CDR2 from the germline V gene are SGHDN and FVKESK. CDR3 sequence reads: CASSQAAYEQYF.

The chain employs TRBV7-9 and TRBJ1-2; the D call of TRBD1 rests on TCRdb alone, since no DNA is present to check it. The CDR3 length is 13 residues. Germline V gives CDR1 SEHNR, CDR2 FQNEAQ (reference sequence). This chain's CDR3 is CASSFAGDHGYTF.

The chain uses TRBV12-3 or TRBV12-4 and TRBJ1-1; TCRdb reports TRBD1, a call that lacks DNA to check it against. The CDR3 loop spans 13 amino acids. The CDR3 protein is CASGDEGDTEAFF.

J is TRBJ2-1 and V is TRBV19; there is no DNA to check the TCRdb D call of TRBD2. CDR1 is LNHDA, CDR2 SQIVND, per germline (reference sequence). CDR3 length: 17 amino acids. The CDR3 region is CASSTRGADYSYNEQFF.

The chain combines TRBV9 with TRBJ2-1; TCRdb picks TRBD2, but there is no DNA to check that call. The germline gives CDR1 SGDLS, CDR2 YYNGEE. The CDR3 spans 16 residues. Here the CDR3 reads CASSSPLAGGPDEQFF.

The chain has TRBV29-1 and TRBJ2-7; with no DNA, the TCRdb D assignment of TRBD1 cannot be verified. The CDR3 is 11 residues long. From germline, CDR1 is SQVTM and CDR2 ANQGSEA. This CDR3 reads CSVGGGSEQYF.

The rearrangement uses TRBV25-1 and TRBJ2-5; TCRdb's D call of TRBD1 is untestable without DNA. The CDR3 has 16 amino acids. Germline lookup yields CDR1 MGHDK and CDR2 SYGVNS. CDR3: CASSGGRYSFQETQYF.

This chain uses TRBV19 with TRBJ2-7; TCRdb proposes TRBD2, but this gene call is untestable without DNA. This CDR3 has 13 residues. Germline loops: CDR1 LNHDA, CDR2 SQIVND (reference sequence). The CDR3 sequence is CATRLAGDYEQYF.

The chain links TRBV10-2 to TRBJ1-1. This CDR3 region has 15 residues. The germline gives CDR1 WSHSY, CDR2 SAAADI. The CDR3 region is CASSDRSTGALGVFF.

The genes are TRBV28 and TRBJ1-5; TCRdb outputs TRBD1, but without DNA this stays unchecked. There are 14 residues in the CDR3. The germline V gene encodes CDR1 MDHEN and CDR2 SYDVKM. The CDR3 protein is CASRVGVLGQPQHF.

V is TRBV29-1 and J is TRBJ2-2. The CDR3 is 12 amino acids. Germline V gene lookup returns CDR1 SQVTM and CDR2 ANQGSEA. The CDR3 is CSVVWDTGELFF.

V and J are TRBV29-1 and TRBJ1-2. Per germline, CDR1 SQVTM and CDR2 ANQGSEA. This CDR3 contains 16 residues. CDR3 loop: CSVDAGPRSSNYGYTF.

The rearrangement links TRBV14 to TRBJ2-7; there is no DNA to check the TCRdb D call of TRBD1. The germline V gene encodes CDR1 SGHDN and CDR2 FVKESK. The CDR3 runs 17 residues. The CDR3 reads CASSQEFWEPALSEQYF.

The V gene is TRBV7-9, the J gene TRBJ2-1; absent DNA, TCRdb's TRBD1 call cannot be checked. Germline CDR1 SEHNR, CDR2 FQNEAQ (reference sequence). The CDR3 consists of 17 residues. CDR3 loop: CASSLRGDSPLYNEQFF.

The V gene is TRBV6-5, the J gene TRBJ2-1; TCRdb outputs TRBD2, but without DNA this stays unchecked. In germline, CDR1 is MNHEY, CDR2 SVGAGI. The CDR3 is 15 amino acids. The CDR3 sequence: CASRETGGPYNEQFF.

CDR3 in amino acids: CASSFTGYEQYF. The chain links TRBV5-6 to TRBJ2-7; the TCRdb D gene call, TRBD1, has no DNA to confirm it. CDR1 SGHDT and CDR2 YYEEEE come from the germline V gene. This CDR3 has 12 residues.

The rearrangement links TRBV15 to TRBJ2-7; the D call from TCRdb, TRBD1, cannot be confirmed without DNA. There are 15 residues in the CDR3. Germline V gives CDR1 LNHNV, CDR2 YYDKDF (reference sequence). CDR3: CATSRDGTGVGEQYF. The complete variable domain, with remaining parts taken from reference TRBV15 and TRBJ2-7, reads DAMVIQNPRYQVTQFGKPVTLSCSQTLNHNVMYWYQQKSSQAPKLLFHYYDKDFNNEADTPDNFQSRRPNTSFCFLDIRSPGLGDTAMYLCATSRDGTGVGEQYFGPGTRLTVT.

The CDR3 loop reads CASSPDSSQETQYF. The rearrangement uses TRBV12-3 or TRBV12-4 and TRBJ2-5; the D call from TCRdb, TRBD1, cannot be confirmed without DNA. The CDR3 totals 14 residues.

The chain has TRBV27 and TRBJ2-1; TCRdb's D call of TRBD2 is untestable without DNA. This CDR3 comprises 18 residues. The V gene's germline CDR1 is MNHEY and CDR2 SMNVEV (reference sequence). CDR3: CASRRTSGTEGRYNEQFF.

The chain combines TRBV6-1 with TRBJ2-5. The CDR3 is 14 residues long. Germline V gene lookup returns CDR1 MNHNS and CDR2 SASEGT. Here the CDR3 reads CASSEFGLGETQYF.

The chain combines TRBV29-1 with TRBJ2-7; TCRdb lists TRBD1, though no DNA is available to test this call. There are 13 residues in the CDR3. Germline V gene sequence: CDR1 SQVTM, CDR2 ANQGSEA. The chain's CDR3 is CSVTGTDSYEQYF.

The chain is built from TRBV29-1 and TRBJ1-1; the D call from TCRdb, TRBD1, cannot be confirmed without DNA. There are 13 residues in the CDR3. Per germline, CDR1 SQVTM and CDR2 ANQGSEA. This chain's CDR3 is CSVEDGGRTEAFF. Together with reference TRBV29-1 and TRBJ1-1, the CDR3 gives the full variable domain: SAVISQKPSRDICQRGTSLTIQCQVDSQVTMMFWYRQQPGQSLTLIATANQGSEATYESGFVIDKFPISRPNLTFSTLTVSNMSPEDSSIYLCSVEDGGRTEAFFGQGTRLTVV.